Described below is a single TCR beta chain sequence and its context. What it recognizes is unknown. Some clones are missing from TCRdb's copy, which holds only in-frame ones; the method was immunoSEQ multiplex PCR. The sample consists of about 15,000 clones, roughly 70% of them appearing once. Lymphocytes from graft epithelium and lamina propria were isolated. These data originate in a study of graft-versus-host responses after intestinal transplantation. In the study overall: Anti-thymocyte globulin induction preceded approximately three years of tacrolimus and steroid maintenance in all recipients.

Overall study findings and caveats: GvH clonotypes were identified within recipient marrow, with a subset emerging first in ileum or blood.

The CDR3 loop spans 17 amino acids. The TCR was taken from a human patient who received an intestinal transplant, so some T cells may come from the graft donor. The chain carries TRBV6-7 and TRBJ2-5; 7 nucleotides align to TRBD1. With the DNA end fitting TRBJ2-7 better, the J assignment may be wrong. TRBV6-7 belongs to the ORF category, with a function that is uncertain. Sequenced here: ileum tissue, sampled around 720 days after intestinal transplantation. The CDR3 DNA reads as TGTGCCAGCAGCCACATCCGACATCCGGGACAGATATACGAGCAGTACTTC. Translated, it gives CASSHIRHPGQIYEQYF.